Detailed here is one T cell receptor (beta chain). The sample belongs to a study of control samples from healthy donors and cancer patients. The ends were cut back, 6 bases at V and 5 bases at J, with 12 bases in the middle. The length of the CDR3 is 14 residues. From germline, CDR1 is SGHRS and CDR2 YFSETQ. The assay was immunoSEQ multiplex PCR, and TCRdb's table has in-frame clones only and misses some. The repertoire holds 150,000 to 200,000 clones, with roughly nine tenths as singletons. The sequenced material came from blood. This chain joins TRBV5-1 and TRBJ1-6; D is ambiguous. The clonotype comes from a woman aged 25 to 45 in good health. The CDR3 sequence: CASNPGVNNSPLHF. The CDR3 coding sequence is TGCGCCAGCAACCCGGGAGTCAATAATTCACCCCTCCACTTT.